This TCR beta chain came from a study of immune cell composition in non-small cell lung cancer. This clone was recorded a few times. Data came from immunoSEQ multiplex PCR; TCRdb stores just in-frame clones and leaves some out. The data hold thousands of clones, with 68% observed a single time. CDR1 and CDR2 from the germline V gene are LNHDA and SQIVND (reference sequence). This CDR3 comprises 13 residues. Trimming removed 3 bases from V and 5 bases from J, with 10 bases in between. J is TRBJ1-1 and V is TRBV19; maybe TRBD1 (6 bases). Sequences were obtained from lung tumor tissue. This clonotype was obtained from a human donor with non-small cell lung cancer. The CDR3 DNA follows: TGTGCCAGTAGTATTCAGGGGAAAACTGAAGCTTTCTTT. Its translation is CASSIQGKTEAFF.